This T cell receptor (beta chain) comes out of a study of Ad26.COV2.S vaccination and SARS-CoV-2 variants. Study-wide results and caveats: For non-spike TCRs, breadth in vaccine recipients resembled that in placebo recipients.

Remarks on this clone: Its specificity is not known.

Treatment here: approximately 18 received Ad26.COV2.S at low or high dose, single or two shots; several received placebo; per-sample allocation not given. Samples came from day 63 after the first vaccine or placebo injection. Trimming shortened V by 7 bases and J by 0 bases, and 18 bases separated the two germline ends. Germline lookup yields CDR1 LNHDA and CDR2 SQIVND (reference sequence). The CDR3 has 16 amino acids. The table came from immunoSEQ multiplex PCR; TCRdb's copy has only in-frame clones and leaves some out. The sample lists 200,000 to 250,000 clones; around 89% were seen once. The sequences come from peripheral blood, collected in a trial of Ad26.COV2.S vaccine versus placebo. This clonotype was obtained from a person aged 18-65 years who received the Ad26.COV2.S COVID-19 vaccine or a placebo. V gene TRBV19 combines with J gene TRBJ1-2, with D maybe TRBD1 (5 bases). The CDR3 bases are TGTGCCAGTACCACCCTCGGGGCGGACGCTAACTATGGCTACACCTTC. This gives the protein CASTTLGADANYGYTF.